This T cell receptor (beta chain) derives from a study of identical twins. Study-level results: Beta clonotypes that were abundant in cord blood contained fewer insertions, a pattern absent from memory repertoires. For zero-insertion analyses, partial confounding could come from invariant MAIT and iNKT cells.

With no exceptions, donors were healthy Caucasians. The table lists this clonotype with a few counts. The antigen remains unidentified. The cDNA had a unique molecular identifier and a template-switch universal primer site. One entry per CDR3 protein results from TCRdb running MiXCR on the 5' RACE reads. Of some 500,000 distinct CDR3 sequences listed, 14% were seen once; the top ten hold about 0.54%. From germline, CDR1 is MGHRA and CDR2 YSYEKL. Trimming removed 4 bases from V and 0 bases from J; junction bases left unmatched: 10. This CDR3 spans 17 amino acids. These same records also appear under a second study, on yellow fever vaccine responses in identical twins.

Material for sequencing was CD4+ T cells sorted from blood. The receptor's source is a woman aged 18-29 years in good health. The chain joins TRBV4-1 to TRBJ1-1; 8 bases line up with TRBD1. Here the CDR3 reads CASSRHATGVLNTEAFF. The CDR3 DNA sequence: TGCGCCAGCAGCCGACACGCGACAGGGGTTCTGAACACTGAAGCTTTCTTT.